The 7 T cell receptor beta chains below all came from one sample that was sequenced in a study of cytomegalovirus exposure and HLA in healthy donors. The repertoire was sequenced with immunoSEQ multiplex PCR; TCRdb's copy has only in-frame clones and lacks some. This sample carries roughly 260,000 clones, around 89% of them seen once, and the ten largest clones take under 0.4%. Sequencing used PBMCs. The receptors were sampled from a woman between 18 and 29 years old in good health and CMV-seronegative.

The genes are TRBV7-2 and TRBJ2-3; D gene ambiguous. Germline CDR1 SGHTA, CDR2 FQGNSA. V gave up 4 bases and J gave up 6 bases, with 8 bases separating them. The CDR3 has 12 residues. Here the CDR3 DNA reads TGTGCCAGCAGCTACAGCCTTGATACGCAGTATTTT. Its translation is CASSYSLDTQYF.

The CDR3 loop is CASRTQGAHYQPQHF. The CDR3 DNA follows: TGTGCCAGCAGGACACAGGGGGCACATTATCAGCCCCAGCATTTT. The chain couples TRBV28 to TRBJ1-5; TRBD1 aligns across 9 bases. Germline lookup yields CDR1 MDHEN and CDR2 SYDVKM. The CDR3 has 15 residues. The V segment lost 6 bases and the J segment 5 bases; nucleotides outside the gene matches: 8.

This chain connects TRBV7-2 to TRBJ2-3, with 9 bases identical to TRBD2. Germline CDR1 reads SGHTA; CDR2 reads FQGNSA. This CDR3 is built from 15 residues. Trimming at V came to 4 bases and at J to 3 bases, leaving 5 bases not matched to a gene. CDR3: CASSWGLAGTDTQYF. The CDR3 DNA follows: TGTGCCAGCAGCTGGGGACTAGCAGGGACAGATACGCAGTATTTT. Full variable domain (remainder filled in from reference TRBV7-2 and TRBJ2-3): GAGVSQSPSNKVTEKGKDVELRCDPISGHTALYWYRQSLGQGLEFLIYFQGNSAPDKSGLPSDRFSAERTGGSVSTLTIQRTQQEDSAVYLCASSWGLAGTDTQYFGPGTRLTVL.

DNA of the CDR3: TGTGCCAGCAGCTTAGAGGGGACAATCTTCTACGAGCAGTACTTC. Translated, it gives CASSLEGTIFYEQYF. The chain couples TRBV11-2 to TRBJ2-7; maybe TRBD1 (6 bases). Per the germline V gene, CDR1 is SGHAT and CDR2 is FQNNGV. V lost 0 bases to trimming and J lost 3 bases, with 12 bases between them. The CDR3 is 15 amino acids.

The chain employs TRBV10-2 and TRBJ2-7; TRBD1 is a possible D gene (5 bases). Germline CDR1 reads WSHSY; CDR2 reads SAAADI. The V end lost 6 bases, the J end lost 6 bases, and 9 bases lay between the germline ends. The CDR3 is 11 amino acids. The DNA for the CDR3 is TGCGCCAGCAGCGAAGGGGCCGAGCAGTACGTC. Its translation is CASSEGAEQYV.

The chain links TRBV7-9 to TRBJ2-7, with D hard to call. Germline V lookup: CDR1 SEHNR, CDR2 FQNEAQ (reference sequence). The CDR3 loop spans 12 amino acids. Trimming left V 5 bases short and J 4 bases short, with 9 bases between. CDR3 residues: CASSPGDYEQYV. The CDR3 nucleotides are TGTGCCAGCAGCCCCGGAGATTACGAGCAGTACGTC.

The chain employs TRBV19 and TRBJ2-4, with 8 bases fitting TRBD2. The length of the CDR3 is 13 residues. V trimming: 8 bases; J trimming: 9 bases; junction bases outside the gene matches: 9. Germline CDR1 is LNHDA and CDR2 is SQIVND (reference sequence). The CDR3 loop reads CASRLTSASIQYF. CDR3 coding DNA: TGTGCCAGTCGCCTGACTAGCGCGAGCATTCAGTACTTC. The full variable domain, rest sourced from reference TRBV19 and TRBJ2-4, is DGGITQSPKYLFRKEGQNVTLSCEQNLNHDAMYWYRQDPGQGLRLIYYSQIVNDFQKGDIAEGYSVSREKKESFPLTVTSAQKNPTAFYLCASRLTSASIQYFGAGTRLSVL.